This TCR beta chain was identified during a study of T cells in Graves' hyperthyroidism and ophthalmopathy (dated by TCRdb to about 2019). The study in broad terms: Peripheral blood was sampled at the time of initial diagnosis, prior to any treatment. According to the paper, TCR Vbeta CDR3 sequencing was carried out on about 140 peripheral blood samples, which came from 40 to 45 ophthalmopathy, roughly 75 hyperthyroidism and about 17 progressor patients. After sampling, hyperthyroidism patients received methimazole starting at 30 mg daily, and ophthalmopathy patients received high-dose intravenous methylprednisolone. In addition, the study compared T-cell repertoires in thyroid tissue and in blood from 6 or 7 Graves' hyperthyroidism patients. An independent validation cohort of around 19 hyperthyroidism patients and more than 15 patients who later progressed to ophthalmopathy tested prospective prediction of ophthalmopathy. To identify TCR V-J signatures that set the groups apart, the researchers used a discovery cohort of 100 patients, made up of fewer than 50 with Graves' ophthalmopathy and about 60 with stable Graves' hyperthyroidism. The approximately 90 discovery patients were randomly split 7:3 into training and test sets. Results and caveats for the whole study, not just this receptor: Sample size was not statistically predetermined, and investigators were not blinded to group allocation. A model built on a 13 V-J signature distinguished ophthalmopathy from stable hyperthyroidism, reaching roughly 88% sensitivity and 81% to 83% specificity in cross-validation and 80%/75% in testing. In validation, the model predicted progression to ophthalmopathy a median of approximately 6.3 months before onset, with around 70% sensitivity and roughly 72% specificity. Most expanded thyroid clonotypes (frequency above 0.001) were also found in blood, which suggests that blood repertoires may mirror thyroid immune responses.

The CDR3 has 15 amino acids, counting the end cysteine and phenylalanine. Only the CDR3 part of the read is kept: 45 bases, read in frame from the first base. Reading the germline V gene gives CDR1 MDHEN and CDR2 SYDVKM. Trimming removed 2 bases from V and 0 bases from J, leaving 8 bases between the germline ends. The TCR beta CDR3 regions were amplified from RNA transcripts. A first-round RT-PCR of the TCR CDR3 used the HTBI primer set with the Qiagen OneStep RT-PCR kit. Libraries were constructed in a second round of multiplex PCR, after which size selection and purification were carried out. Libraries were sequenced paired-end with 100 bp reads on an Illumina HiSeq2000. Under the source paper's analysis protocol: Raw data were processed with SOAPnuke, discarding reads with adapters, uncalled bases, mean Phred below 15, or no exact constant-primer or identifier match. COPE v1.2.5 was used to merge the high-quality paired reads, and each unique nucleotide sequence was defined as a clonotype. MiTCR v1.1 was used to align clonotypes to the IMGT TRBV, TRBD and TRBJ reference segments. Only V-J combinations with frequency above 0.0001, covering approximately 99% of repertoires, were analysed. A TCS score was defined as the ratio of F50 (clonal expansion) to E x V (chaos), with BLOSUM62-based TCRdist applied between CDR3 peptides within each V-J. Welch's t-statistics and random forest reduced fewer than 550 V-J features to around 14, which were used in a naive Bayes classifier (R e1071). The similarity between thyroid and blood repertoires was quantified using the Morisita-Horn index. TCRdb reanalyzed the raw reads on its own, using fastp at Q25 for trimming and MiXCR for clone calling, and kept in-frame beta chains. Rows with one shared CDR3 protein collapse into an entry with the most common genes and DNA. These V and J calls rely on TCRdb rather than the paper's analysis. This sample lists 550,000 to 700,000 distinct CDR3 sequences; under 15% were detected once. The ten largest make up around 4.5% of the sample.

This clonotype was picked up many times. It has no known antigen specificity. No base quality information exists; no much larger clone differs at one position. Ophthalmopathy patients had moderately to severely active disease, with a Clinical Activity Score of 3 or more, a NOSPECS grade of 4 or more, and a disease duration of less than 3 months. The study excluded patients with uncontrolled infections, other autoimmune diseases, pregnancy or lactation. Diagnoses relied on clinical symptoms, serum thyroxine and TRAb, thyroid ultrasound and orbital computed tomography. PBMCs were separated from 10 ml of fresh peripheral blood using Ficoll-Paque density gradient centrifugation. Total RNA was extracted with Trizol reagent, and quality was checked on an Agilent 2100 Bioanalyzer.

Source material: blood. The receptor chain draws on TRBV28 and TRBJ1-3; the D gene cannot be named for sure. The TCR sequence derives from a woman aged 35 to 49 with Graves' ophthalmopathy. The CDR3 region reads CASSLARNSGNTIYF. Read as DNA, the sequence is TGTGCCAGCAGTTTAGCCAGGAACTCTGGAAACACCATATATTTT.